The TCR beta chain described here comes from a study of T cell responses to AZD1222 COVID-19 vaccine (dated by TCRdb to about 2021). At the level of the whole study: AZD1222 recipients whose second dose came at about 4 weeks and those whose second dose came at about 12 weeks were combined into one group, since spike-specific TCR depth and breadth did not differ between the two schedules. TCR sequencing covered more than 230 trial participants: nearly 210 given two doses of AZD1222 and approximately 25 given two doses of MenACWY control vaccine. Trial participants were enrolled by age into subgroups of 18-55, 56-69 and 70-plus years, and around 140, 26 and 57 TCR-sequenced participants, respectively, were included in these subgroups.

Sequences LGHNA (CDR1) and YNFKEQ (CDR2) are obtained from the germline V gene. Including the terminal cysteine and phenylalanine, the CDR3 comprises 18 residues. The CDR3 DNA has 54 bases and is translated from base 1. V lost 4 bases and J lost 4 bases, and the count of bases not matched to a germline gene is 10. Study-wide conclusions, independent of this receptor: Reportedly, close to half of the unique spike-specific TCRs recognized epitopes lying outside the regions that are mutated in the B.1.351 and B.1.1.7 variants. Participants were mostly white British, with more females than males. The authors suggested clonal diversity may have been underestimated. In the small 56-69-year group, the increase in depth fell short of significance, most likely because of low power. Spike-specific TCR breadth and depth rose significantly after two AZD1222 doses compared with day 0 and with MenACWY recipients. CD4 TCRs associated with the vaccine covered the entire spike protein, and the dominant responses were in regions 160-218 and 743-854. Because no samples from the day 14 peak response were available, repertoires could be characterized only after the peak T cell response. Conclusions about previously exposed vaccinees are limited, since just 5 to 7 AZD1222 recipients were seropositive for SARS-CoV-2 at baseline.

Comment on this clone: No cognate antigen has been identified for it. Within one base of it there is no much larger clone, and no base qualities were kept.

The CDR3 regions of human TCRbeta chains were analyzed by immunosequencing. From the authors' description of their analysis: Repertoire TCRs were checked for matches against a reference library of SARS-CoV-2-specific TCRs that had been generated using the MIRA antigen-specificity platform. Breadth was defined as the fraction of unique TCRs that were SARS-CoV-2-associated. Depth was defined as the fraction of total T cells that were SARS-CoV-2-associated. Using the MIRA data, each spike-specific TCR was mapped to the spike region that the TCR reacts to and placed in a CD4 or CD8 class. Log10-transformed breadth and depth values were compared by one-way ANOVA with Sidak's multiple comparisons tests. TCRdb obtained this table from immuneACCESS and retained in-frame rearrangements with V and J assigned. These tables miss some clones; where compared with another copy, unresolved V genes account for less than half of the shortfall, and the remainder is unexplained. That table furnishes V, J and clone size, whereas the DNA furnished D and trimming. This sample holds some 89,000 clones; more than 75% were observed only once. 3% of the sample rests with the top ten.

The sample's time point label is to be understood as: baseline before first vaccination. The vaccinee samples were drawn from two UK trials, COV001 and COV002, one of which was a single-blind randomized controlled phase 2/3 trial testing AZD1222 (ChAdOx1 nCoV-19) in healthy adults. For TCRbeta chain sequencing, PBMC samples from trial participants were taken at day 0 and at day 28 after the second dose. This TCR derives from an adult in good health. Source: peripheral blood, taken on day 0 of AZD1222 vaccination. The chain employs TRBV4-2 and TRBJ2-2; 12 central bases correspond to TRBD2. The CDR3 protein is CASSLTSGLAGLTGELFF. The DNA sequence follows: TGTGCCAGCAGCCTAACTTCGGGACTAGCGGGCCTCACCGGGGAGCTGTTTTTT.